The 25 T cell receptor beta chains reported below all come from one sample, sequenced in a study of blood T cells in healthy people across ages. Next came a second PCR, run for about 6 to 12 cycles, which used a sample-barcoded 5' primer along with a J-beta primer mix. TCRdb redid the calling of the 5' RACE reads with MiXCR, one entry per CDR3 protein. The sample has 1.5 million to 2 million distinct CDR3 sequences; roughly 50% are singletons. The sequencing input was blood. The receptor source for this set is a woman between 40 and 50 years old in good health.

The V gene is TRBV5-1, the J gene TRBJ2-5; D possibly corresponds to TRBD2 (6 bases). The V gene lost 7 bases and the J gene lost 2 bases, with 18 bases spanning the gap. The germline V gene has CDR1 SGHRS and CDR2 YFSETQ. The CDR3 has 15 residues. The CDR3 loop reads CASSSGTLTQETQYF. As DNA, the CDR3 is TGCGCCAGCTCATCCGGGACTCTAACACAAGAGACCCAGTACTTC. Combining the CDR3 with reference TRBV5-1 and TRBJ2-5 gives the whole variable domain KAGVTQTPRYLIKTRGQQVTLSCSPISGHRSVSWYQQTPGQGLQFLFEYFSETQRNKGNFPGRFSGRQFSNSRSEMNVSTLELGDSALYLCASSSGTLTQETQYFGPGTRLLVL.

This rearrangement joins TRBV7-8 to TRBJ2-1; D gene uncertain. Per germline, CDR1 SGHVS and CDR2 FQNEAQ. V was shortened by 3 bases and J by 10 bases, with 13 bases between the two germline ends. The length of the CDR3 is 13 residues. The CDR3 DNA is TGTGCCAGCAGCTTCTCCACCCTCGGGGAGCAGTTCTTC. It codes for CASSFSTLGEQFF.

Only a few counts were recorded for this clonotype. The rearrangement joins TRBV7-9 to TRBJ1-4; a possible D gene is TRBD1 (6 bases). V was cut by 5 bases and J by 4 bases, with 8 bases left in between. From germline, CDR1 is SEHNR and CDR2 FQNEAQ (reference sequence). This CDR3 contains 13 residues. The CDR3 nucleotides are TGTGCCAGCAGCCCGGACAGTAATGAAAAACTGTTTTTT. It yields the protein CASSPDSNEKLFF.

This clonotype was detected only a few times. This chain connects TRBV6-2 or TRBV6-3 to TRBJ2-1; TRBD1 might be the D (5 bases). Germline CDR1 is MNHEY and CDR2 is SVGEGT. This CDR3 is built from 15 residues. Trimming took 4 bases from V and 2 from J, leaving 12 bases between them. CDR3 amino acids: CASSSQEFPYNEQFF. The CDR3 region has the DNA TGTGCCAGCAGTTCACAGGAATTTCCCTACAATGAGCAGTTCTTC.

This chain connects TRBV28 to TRBJ2-3; tentative D call: TRBD1 (5 bases). CDR1 is MDHEN, CDR2 SYDVKM, per germline. CDR3 length: 16 residues. Trimming removed 7 bases from V and 1 base from J, with 18 bases in between. CDR3 nucleotides: TGTGCCAGCAAGAAAGGGGTGGCCGGCGGCACAGATACGCAGTATTTT. It encodes CASKKGVAGGTDTQYF.

The V call is TRBV6-1, the J call TRBJ1-4; D is uncertain. The V and J ends lost 6 bases and 2 bases respectively, with 10 bases between them. The CDR3 extends over 14 amino acids. CDR1 is MNHNS and CDR2 is SASEGT in the germline V gene. The DNA of the CDR3 is TGTGCCAGCAGGGGTCAAGCGACTAATGAAAAACTGTTTTTT. Protein: CASRGQATNEKLFF.

This clonotype appeared a few times. The rearrangement uses TRBV28 and TRBJ2-1; 12 bases map to TRBD2. Germline trimming cut 1 base from V and 6 bases from J; bases unmatched to any gene: 4. Germline V lookup: CDR1 MDHEN, CDR2 SYDVKM. The CDR3 loop spans 16 amino acids. The CDR3 coding sequence is TGTGCCAGCAGTTTATTCCTAGCGGGGGGGAGCAATGAGCAGTTCTTC. Protein product: CASSLFLAGGSNEQFF.

The chain joins TRBV6-5 to TRBJ2-5; D possibly uses TRBD1 or TRBD2 (5 bases each). The CDR3 sequence is 15 residues long. The germline V gene encodes CDR1 MNHEY and CDR2 SVGAGI. Trimming removed 6 bases from V and 2 bases from J, with 16 bases in between. For the CDR3, the DNA is TGTGCCAGCAGGGAAAGCGGACACCAACAAGAGACCCAGTACTTC. Translating gives CASRESGHQQETQYF.

The chain combines TRBV18 with TRBJ1-5; D is unresolved. The length of the CDR3 is 13 residues. CDR1 and CDR2 (germline): KGHSH, LQKENI. V was clipped by 3 bases and J by 6 bases, with 9 bases between them. CDR3 bases: TGTGCCAGCTCACCTGAGATGGGTCAGCCCCAGCATTTT. This sequence encodes CASSPEMGQPQHF.

CDR3: CSAAGQFGEKLFF. CDR3 bases: TGCAGTGCGGCGGGGCAGTTTGGTGAAAAACTGTTTTTT. This chain links TRBV20-1 with TRBJ1-4; tentatively, D is TRBD1 (5 bases). Germline V gene sequence: CDR1 DFQATT, CDR2 SNEGSKA (reference sequence). This CDR3 is 13 amino acids long. The V gene lost 6 bases and the J gene lost 7 bases, with 15 bases spanning the gap.

This rearrangement joins TRBV10-3 to TRBJ2-5, with D tentatively TRBD1 or TRBD2 (5 bases each). Germline-derived CDR1 and CDR2 are ENHRY and SYGVKD. This CDR3 contains 14 residues. V was clipped by 4 bases and J by 5 bases, with 14 bases between them. For the CDR3, the DNA is TGTGCCATCAGTGCGGGACGACCTGAGGAGACCCAGTACTTC. Amino acids: CAISAGRPEETQYF.

This clonotype was seen a few times. The V call is TRBV20-1, the J call TRBJ1-2; D unclear. Between the trimmed V and J ends, which lost 7 bases and 4 bases, there was a span of 10 bases. From germline, CDR1 is DFQATT and CDR2 SNEGSKA (reference sequence). The CDR3 runs to 11 residues. The CDR3: CSVMDGYGYTF. The CDR3 DNA reads TGCAGTGTTATGGACGGCTATGGCTACACCTTC.

For the CDR3, the DNA is TGTGCCAGCAGCGTGGCGGGGGGGTTCCATGAGCAGTTCTTC. It yields the protein CASSVAGGFHEQFF. This chain links TRBV9 with TRBJ2-1; 9 bases line up with TRBD2. CDR1 and CDR2 (germline): SGDLS, YYNGEE. The ends lost 2 bases at V and 8 bases at J; junction bases unmatched: 5. The CDR3 loop spans 14 amino acids.

V is TRBV12-3 or TRBV12-4 and J is TRBJ2-3; unclear D gene. The CDR3 extends over 12 amino acids. Trimming cost V 2 bases and J 7 bases, with 7 bases left between them. In DNA, the CDR3 is TGTGCCAGCAGTTTATCCCTTAATACGCAGTATTTT. Encoded protein: CASSLSLNTQYF.

The chain recombines TRBV20-1 with TRBJ2-1, with TRBD2 matching 12 bases. Germline assignment: CDR1 DFQATT and CDR2 SNEGSKA (reference sequence). The CDR3 is 17 amino acids. Unmatched junction bases numbered 12, after V lost 7 bases and J lost 2 bases. CDR3 bases: TGCAGTGTTCTACCACCGGGACTAGCGGGCCCCTACAATGAGCAGTTCTTC. Protein product: CSVLPPGLAGPYNEQFF.

This chain links TRBV7-2 with TRBJ2-1, with a possible D match to TRBD2 (6 bases). Germline V gives CDR1 SGHTA, CDR2 FQGNSA. The CDR3 spans 16 residues. Between the trimmed V and J ends, which lost 6 bases and 6 bases, there was a span of 21 bases. The CDR3 DNA reads TGTGCCAGCAGTTCCTCCCCGCCCACCGGGAGCAATGAGCAGTTCTTC. Translated: CASSSSPPTGSNEQFF.

The V call is TRBV24-1, the J call TRBJ2-1; 8 bases map to TRBD2. Per the germline V gene, CDR1 is KGHDR and CDR2 is SFDVKD. There are 15 residues in the CDR3. The J segment lost 0 bases and the V segment lost 7 bases, leaving 4 bases of the junction unmatched. CDR3: CATSLAGYSYNEQFF. CDR3 coding DNA: TGTGCCACCAGCCTAGCGGGTTACTCCTACAATGAGCAGTTCTTC.

The chain joins TRBV28 to TRBJ1-2; D not resolved. Trimming removed 10 bases at V and 6 bases at J, with 15 bases between. CDR1 is MDHEN and CDR2 is SYDVKM in the germline V gene. The CDR3 totals 12 residues. The CDR3 protein is CATATMGNGYTF. The CDR3 DNA reads as TGTGCCACCGCAACCATGGGGAATGGCTACACCTTC.

This clonotype was counted ten times or more. The chain combines TRBV2 with TRBJ2-1; tentative D call: TRBD1 (5 bases). Between the trimmed V and J ends, which lost 4 bases and 10 bases, there was a span of 17 bases. This CDR3 region has 14 residues. CDR1 and CDR2 from the germline V gene are SNHLY and FYNNEI. The CDR3 nucleotides read TGTGCCAGCAGTGGACCTCCGGACAACTTGGAGCAGTTCTTC. It is translated as CASSGPPDNLEQFF.

The V gene is TRBV9, the J gene TRBJ2-4; 8 nucleotides align to TRBD1. The J segment lost 5 bases and the V segment lost 3 bases, leaving 7 bases of the junction unmatched. Germline CDR1 SGDLS, CDR2 YYNGEE. The length of the CDR3 is 15 residues. The CDR3: CASSASMTGENIQYF. DNA for the CDR3: TGTGCCAGCAGCGCTTCGATGACAGGGGAAAACATTCAGTACTTC.

The gene calls are TRBV10-3 and TRBJ1-5; D is perhaps TRBD1 (5 bases). The V gene lost 0 bases and the J gene lost 7 bases, with 16 bases spanning the gap. The CDR3 runs to 16 residues. The germline CDR1 and CDR2 sequences are ENHRY and SYGVKD. The CDR3 DNA reads TGTGCCATCAGTGAGTCGGGGCGGGGGGAAGGACAGCCCCAGCATTTT. This sequence encodes CAISESGRGEGQPQHF.

This clonotype turned up a few times. The chain employs TRBV7-2 and TRBJ2-7; TRBD2 matches at 8 bases. Germline V gene data show CDR1 as SGHTA and CDR2 as FQGNSA. V lost 4 bases, J lost 3 bases, and 14 bases stayed unmatched. This CDR3 is 17 amino acids long. The CDR3 spells CASSSTGGRGAFYEQYF. In DNA form, the CDR3 reads TGTGCCAGCAGCTCCACCGGTGGGCGGGGGGCCTTCTACGAGCAGTACTTC.

The J gene is TRBJ2-5, the V gene TRBV10-2, with 8 bases aligning to TRBD1. V gave up 4 bases and J gave up 4 bases; unmatched junction bases: 11. CDR3 length: 16 residues. Germline CDR1 and CDR2: WSHSY and SAAADI. This CDR3 reads CASSGPGQGARETQYF. For the CDR3, the DNA is TGCGCCAGCAGTGGACCTGGGCAGGGGGCTCGAGAGACCCAGTACTTC.

V and J are TRBV29-1 and TRBJ2-3; no clear D gene. The germline gives CDR1 SQVTM, CDR2 ANQGSEA. This CDR3 is built from 14 residues. V was pared by 5 bases and J by 4 bases, with 16 bases between. The CDR3 coding sequence is TGCAGCGTTTCCCGCAGGACCATCGCAGATACGCAGTATTTT. This translates into CSVSRRTIADTQYF.

This clonotype was counted a single time. This chain links TRBV3-1 with TRBJ1-1; D is unclear. CDR1 and CDR2 (germline): LGHDT, YNNKEL (reference sequence). This CDR3 spans 15 amino acids. V lost 1 base to trimming and J lost 4 bases, with 13 bases between them. The CDR3 DNA reads as TGTGCCAGCAGCCAAGGAGAGGGCCGGGGCACTGAAGCTTTCTTT. Its translation is CASSQGEGRGTEAFF.